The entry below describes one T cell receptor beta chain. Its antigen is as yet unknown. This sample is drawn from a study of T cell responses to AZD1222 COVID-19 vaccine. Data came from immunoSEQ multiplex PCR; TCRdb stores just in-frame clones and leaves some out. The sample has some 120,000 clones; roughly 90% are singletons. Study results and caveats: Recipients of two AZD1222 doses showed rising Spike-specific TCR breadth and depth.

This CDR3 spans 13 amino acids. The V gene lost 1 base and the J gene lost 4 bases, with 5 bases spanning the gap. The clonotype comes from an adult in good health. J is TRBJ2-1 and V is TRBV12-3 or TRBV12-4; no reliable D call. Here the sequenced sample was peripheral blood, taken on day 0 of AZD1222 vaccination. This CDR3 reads CASSLGVYNEQFF. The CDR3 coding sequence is TGTGCCAGCAGTTTAGGAGTTTACAATGAGCAGTTCTTC.